The clone carrying this TCR beta chain was found a few times. This specimen comes from a study of T-cell memory formation after mild COVID-19. TCRdb re-analysed the 5' RACE reads in MiXCR, keeping a single row per CDR3 protein. The sample includes about 150,000 distinct CDR3 sequences, about a fifth of them seen just once. This CDR3 has 18 amino acids. V lost 3 bases, J lost 6 bases, and 17 bases stayed unmatched. The germline gives CDR1 SGDLS, CDR2 YYNGEE. The sample comprised PBMCs or a T cell subset sorted from them (not recorded which). The sequence came from an adult woman who had mild COVID-19 (a few samples of this study predate the infection). Cell type and time point are not known. The chain is built from TRBV9 and TRBJ2-7, with 11 bases lining up with TRBD2. The chain's CDR3 is CASSADPVAGGPLSEQYF. DNA of the CDR3: TGTGCCAGCAGCGCCGACCCTGTAGCGGGAGGGCCTCTAAGCGAGCAGTACTTC.